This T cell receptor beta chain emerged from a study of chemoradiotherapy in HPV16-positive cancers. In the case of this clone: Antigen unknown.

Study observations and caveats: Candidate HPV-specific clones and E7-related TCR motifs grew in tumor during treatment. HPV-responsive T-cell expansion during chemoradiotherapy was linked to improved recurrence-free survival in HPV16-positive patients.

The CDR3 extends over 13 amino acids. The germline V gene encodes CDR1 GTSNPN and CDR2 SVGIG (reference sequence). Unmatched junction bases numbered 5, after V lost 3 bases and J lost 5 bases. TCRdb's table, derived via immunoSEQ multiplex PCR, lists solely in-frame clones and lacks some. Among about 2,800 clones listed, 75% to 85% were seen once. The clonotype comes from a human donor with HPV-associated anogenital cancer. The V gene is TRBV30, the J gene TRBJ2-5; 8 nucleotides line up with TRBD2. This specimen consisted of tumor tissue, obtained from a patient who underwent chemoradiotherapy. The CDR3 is CAWSGGARETQYF. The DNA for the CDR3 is TGTGCCTGGAGCGGGGGGGCCAGGGAGACCCAGTACTTC.